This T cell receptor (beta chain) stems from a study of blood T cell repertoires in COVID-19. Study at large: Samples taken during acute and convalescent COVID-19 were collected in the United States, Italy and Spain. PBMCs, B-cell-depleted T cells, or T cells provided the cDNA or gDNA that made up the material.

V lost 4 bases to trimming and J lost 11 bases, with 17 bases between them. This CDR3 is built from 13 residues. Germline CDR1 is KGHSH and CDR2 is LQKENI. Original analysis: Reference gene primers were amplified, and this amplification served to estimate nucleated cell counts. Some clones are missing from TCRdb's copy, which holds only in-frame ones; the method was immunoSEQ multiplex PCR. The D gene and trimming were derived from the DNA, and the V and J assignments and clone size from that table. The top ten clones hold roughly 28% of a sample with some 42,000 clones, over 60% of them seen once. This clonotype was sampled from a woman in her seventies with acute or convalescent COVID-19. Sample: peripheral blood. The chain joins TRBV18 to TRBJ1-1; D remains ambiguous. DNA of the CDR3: TGTGCCAGCTCACTAACGACTGACTCTCGGGCTTTCTTT. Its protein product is CASSLTTDSRAFF.